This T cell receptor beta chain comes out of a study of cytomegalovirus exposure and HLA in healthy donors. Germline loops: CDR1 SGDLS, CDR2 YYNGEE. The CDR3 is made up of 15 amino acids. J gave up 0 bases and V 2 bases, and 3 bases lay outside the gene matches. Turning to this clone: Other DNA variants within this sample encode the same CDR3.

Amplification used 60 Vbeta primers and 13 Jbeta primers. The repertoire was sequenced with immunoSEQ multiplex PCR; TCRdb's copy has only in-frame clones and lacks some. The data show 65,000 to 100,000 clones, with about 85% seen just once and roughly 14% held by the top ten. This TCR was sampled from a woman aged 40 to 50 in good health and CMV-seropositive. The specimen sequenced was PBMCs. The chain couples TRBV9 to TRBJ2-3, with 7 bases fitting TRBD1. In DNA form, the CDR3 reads TGTGCCAGCAGCGTTGGGACAGTTAGCACAGATACGCAGTATTTT. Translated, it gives CASSVGTVSTDTQYF.